The present T cell receptor beta chain was sequenced within a study of graft-versus-host responses after intestinal transplantation. About the study: Transplants given to recipients were multivisceral, liver-intestinal, or isolated intestinal. Following induction with anti-thymocyte globulin, all recipients were given tacrolimus and steroids for approximately three years. Findings and limits, study-wide: The marrow of recipients harbored GvH clones, and ileum or blood showed some of them first. Peak levels of circulating GvH clones tracked with early post-transplant HvG declines.

As for this clone: The antigen is not known.

The ends were cut back, 4 bases at V and 5 bases at J, with 18 bases in the middle. Germline values: CDR1 SGDLS, CDR2 YYNGEE. This CDR3 contains 15 residues. Generated by immunoSEQ multiplex PCR, the TCRdb table keeps only in-frame clones and is missing some. The table has under 140,000 clones, about 93% seen once. This receptor was identified in a human donor who received an intestinal transplant. The chain uses TRBV9 and TRBJ1-1, with a possible D match to TRBD1 (5 bases). The source material was unstimulated CD8+ T cells sorted from spleen or lymph node cells, sampled before intestinal transplant. CDR3 residues: CASSPRDAPKTEAFF. The CDR3 DNA sequence: TGTGCCAGCAGCCCCCGGGACGCACCCAAGACTGAAGCTTTCTTT. Full variable domain (rest looked up from reference TRBV9 and TRBJ1-1): DSGVTQTPKHLITATGQRVTLRCSPRSGDLSVYWYQQSLDQGLQFLIQYYNGEERAKGNILERFSAQQFPDLHSELNLSSLELGDSALYFCASSPRDAPKTEAFFGQGTRLTVV.